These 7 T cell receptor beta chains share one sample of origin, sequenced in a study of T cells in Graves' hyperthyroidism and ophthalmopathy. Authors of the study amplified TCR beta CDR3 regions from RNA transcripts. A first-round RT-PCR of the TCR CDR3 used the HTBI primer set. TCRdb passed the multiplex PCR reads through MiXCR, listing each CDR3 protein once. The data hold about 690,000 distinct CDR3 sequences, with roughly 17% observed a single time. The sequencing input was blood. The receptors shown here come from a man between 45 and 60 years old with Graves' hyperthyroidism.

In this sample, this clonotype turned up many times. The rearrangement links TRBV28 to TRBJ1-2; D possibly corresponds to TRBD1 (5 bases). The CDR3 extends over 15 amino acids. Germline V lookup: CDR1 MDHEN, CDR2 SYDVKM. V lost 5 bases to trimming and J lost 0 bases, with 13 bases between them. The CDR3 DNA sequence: TGTGCCAGCAGTACCCAGGGTAGGACTAACTATGGCTACACCTTC. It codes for CASSTQGRTNYGYTF.

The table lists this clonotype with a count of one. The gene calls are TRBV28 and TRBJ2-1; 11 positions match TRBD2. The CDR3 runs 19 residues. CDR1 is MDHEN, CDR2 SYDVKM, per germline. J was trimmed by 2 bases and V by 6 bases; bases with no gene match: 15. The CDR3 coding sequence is TGTGCCAGCAGCCCCCGAGGGACTAGCGGTCGCCGGCCCTACAATGAGCAGTTCTTC. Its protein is CASSPRGTSGRRPYNEQFF.

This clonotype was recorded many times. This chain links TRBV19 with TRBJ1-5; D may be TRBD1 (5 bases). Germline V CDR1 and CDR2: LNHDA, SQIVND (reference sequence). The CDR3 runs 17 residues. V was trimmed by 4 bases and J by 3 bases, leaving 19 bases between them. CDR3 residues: CASSRRGIDIDNQPQHF. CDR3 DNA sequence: TGTGCCAGTAGTAGGAGGGGCATCGATATTGACAATCAGCCCCAGCATTTT.

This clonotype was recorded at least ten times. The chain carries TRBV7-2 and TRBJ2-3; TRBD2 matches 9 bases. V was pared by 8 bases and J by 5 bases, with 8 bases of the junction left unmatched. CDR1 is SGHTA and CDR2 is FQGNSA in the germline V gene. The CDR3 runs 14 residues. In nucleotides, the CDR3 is TGTGCCAGCCACGGCGGGAGGGCCGTAGATACGCAGTATTTT. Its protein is CASHGGRAVDTQYF.

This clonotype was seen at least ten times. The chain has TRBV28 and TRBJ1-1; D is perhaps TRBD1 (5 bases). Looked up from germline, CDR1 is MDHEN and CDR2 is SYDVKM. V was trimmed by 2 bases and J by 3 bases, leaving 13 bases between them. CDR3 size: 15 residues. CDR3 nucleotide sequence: TGTGCCAGCAGTTTAGGGGGTGCGGGTGACACTGAAGCTTTCTTT. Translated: CASSLGGAGDTEAFF.

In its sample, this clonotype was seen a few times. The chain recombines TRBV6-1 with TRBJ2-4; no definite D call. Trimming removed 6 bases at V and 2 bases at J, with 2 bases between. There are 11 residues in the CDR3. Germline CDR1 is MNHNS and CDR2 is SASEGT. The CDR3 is CASRTKNIQYF. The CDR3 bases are TGTGCCAGCAGGACCAAAAACATTCAGTACTTC.

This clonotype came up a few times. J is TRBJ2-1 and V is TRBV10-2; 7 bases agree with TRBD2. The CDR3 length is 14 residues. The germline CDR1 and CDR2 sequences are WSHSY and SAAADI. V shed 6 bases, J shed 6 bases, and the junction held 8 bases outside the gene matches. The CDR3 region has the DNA TGCGCCAGCAGCGGGCTAGCGGAGCGCAATGAGCAGTTCTTC. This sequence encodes CASSGLAERNEQFF.